Listed here are 21 T cell receptor beta chains from one sample, sequenced in a study of blood T cell repertoires in COVID-19. Sequencing used immunoSEQ multiplex PCR; TCRdb keeps in-frame clones, though not all of them. The sample contains some 170,000 clones, approximately 83% of which appear only once. The sequencing sample was made of peripheral blood. The receptors derive from a woman older than 75 with active or convalescent COVID-19.

V gene TRBV18 combines with J gene TRBJ1-2; a possible D gene is TRBD1 (5 bases). Germline V gene lookup returns CDR1 KGHSH and CDR2 LQKENI. V was cut by 6 bases and J by 4 bases, with 21 bases left in between. CDR3 length equals 16 residues. CDR3 sequence (DNA): TGTGCCAGCTCGCCCGGACAAGGGTCGGATGCCTATGGCTACACCTTC. Protein: CASSPGQGSDAYGYTF.

There are a few counts of this clone. The V gene is TRBV27, the J gene TRBJ2-7; the D is unclear. CDR1 MNHEY and CDR2 SMNVEV come from the germline V gene (reference sequence). V dropped 0 bases and J dropped 3 bases, with 12 bases sitting between them. The CDR3 loop spans 15 amino acids. CDR3 sequence: CASSLSVDTFYEQYF. CDR3 bases: TGTGCCAGCAGTTTATCGGTTGACACCTTCTACGAGCAGTACTTC.

This chain links TRBV7-2 with TRBJ2-1; 7 nucleotides agree with TRBD2. Germline CDR1 SGHTA, CDR2 FQGNSA. The CDR3 is 13 amino acids. J lost 13 bases, V lost 3 bases, and 9 bases had no gene match. The DNA of the CDR3 is TGTGCCAGCAGCTTCGATCCCGGGACTACCCAGTTCTTC. Its protein product is CASSFDPGTTQFF. The complete variable domain, with remaining parts taken from reference TRBV7-2 and TRBJ2-1, reads GAGVSQSPSNKVTEKGKDVELRCDPISGHTALYWYRQSLGQGLEFLIYFQGNSAPDKSGLPSDRFSAERTGGSVSTLTIQRTQQEDSAVYLCASSFDPGTTQFFGPGTRLTVL.

This clone was found a few times. The genes are TRBV3-1 (or the pseudogene TRBV3-2) and TRBJ2-7, with TRBD2 matching 8 bases. Trimming removed 4 bases from V and 2 bases from J; junction bases left unmatched: 7. The V gene's germline CDR1 is LGHDT and CDR2 YNNKEL (reference sequence). This CDR3 contains 15 residues. DNA for the CDR3: TGTGCCAGCAGCCCTTCGGAGCGGGGGACCTACGAGCAGTACTTC. Translating it yields CASSPSERGTYEQYF.

The chain employs TRBV19 and TRBJ1-4; no firm D call. The CDR3 sequence is 16 residues long. Germline CDR1 reads LNHDA; CDR2 reads SQIVND (reference sequence). V was trimmed by 3 bases and J by 2 bases, leaving 13 bases between them. Written as DNA, the CDR3 is TGTGCCAGTAGTATGGCCCTGAGAGCGACTAATGAAAAACTGTTTTTT. Amino acids: CASSMALRATNEKLFF.

The chain is built from TRBV5-1 and TRBJ1-5, with 7 positions matching TRBD1. V trimming: 0 bases; J trimming: 2 bases; junction bases outside the gene matches: 2. Germline lookup yields CDR1 SGHRS and CDR2 YFSETQ. This CDR3 contains 15 residues. The CDR3 loop reads CASSLEGGGNQPQHF. CDR3 bases: TGCGCCAGCAGCTTGGAAGGGGGCGGCAATCAGCCCCAGCATTTT. Supplemented by reference TRBV5-1 and TRBJ1-5, the full variable domain reads KAGVTQTPRYLIKTRGQQVTLSCSPISGHRSVSWYQQTPGQGLQFLFEYFSETQRNKGNFPGRFSGRQFSNSRSEMNVSTLELGDSALYLCASSLEGGGNQPQHFGDGTRLSIL.

The V gene is TRBV7-2, the J gene TRBJ2-5; no clear D. Germline V gene lookup returns CDR1 SGHTA and CDR2 FQGNSA. The germline V and J ends were trimmed by 4 bases and 5 bases, with 11 bases remaining between them. The CDR3 has 13 amino acids. The DNA for the CDR3 is TGTGCCAGCAGCTCGAGGCAATGGGAGACCCAGTACTTC. It specifies CASSSRQWETQYF.

This clone was counted between two and nine times. The chain uses TRBV7-9 and TRBJ2-7; 9 nucleotides line up with TRBD1. CDR3 length equals 14 residues. Germline values: CDR1 SEHNR, CDR2 FQNEAQ (reference sequence). Trimming cost V 5 bases and J 4 bases; bases outside gene matches: 6. Here the CDR3 reads CASSRTGGGYEQYF. The DNA for the CDR3 is TGTGCCAGCAGCAGAACAGGGGGCGGGTACGAGCAGTACTTC.

The chain has TRBV9 and TRBJ2-3; D possibly corresponds to TRBD1 (6 bases). Per the germline V gene, CDR1 is SGDLS and CDR2 is YYNGEE. Trimming shortened V by 3 bases and J by 1 base, and 12 bases separated the two germline ends. The CDR3 loop spans 15 amino acids. The CDR3 loop reads CASSDTGWGTDTQYF. CDR3 DNA: TGTGCCAGCAGCGACACAGGGTGGGGCACAGATACGCAGTATTTT.

This clone appeared a single time. This chain links TRBV6-5 with TRBJ1-2; D is possibly TRBD1 (6 bases). V gave up 5 bases and J gave up 2 bases, with 15 bases separating them. The CDR3 extends over 15 amino acids. Looked up from germline, CDR1 is MNHEY and CDR2 is SVGAGI. DNA for the CDR3: TGTGCCAGCAGTAGCGGGATAGGACAGAACTATGGCTACACCTTC. This translates into CASSSGIGQNYGYTF.

This chain links TRBV10-2 with TRBJ1-2, with a possible D match to TRBD1 (6 bases). This CDR3 region has 13 residues. Trimming took 2 bases from V and 2 from J, leaving 6 bases between them. The germline CDR1 and CDR2 sequences are WSHSY and SAAADI. In DNA form, the CDR3 reads TGCGCCAGCAGTGAGGGGGGCAACTATGGCTACACCTTC. It codes for CASSEGGNYGYTF.

The CDR3 region is CASSLQGSYGYTF. The CDR3 coding sequence is TGTGCCAGCAGTTTACAGGGGAGTTATGGCTACACCTTC. The V call is TRBV12-3 or TRBV12-4, the J call TRBJ1-2; weak D call: TRBD1 (6 bases). The CDR3 is 13 amino acids. V gave up 2 bases and J gave up 5 bases, with 9 bases separating them.

The V and J genes are TRBV7-9 and TRBJ1-1, with 7 nucleotides matching TRBD1. J lost 4 bases, V lost 1 base, and 6 bases had no gene match. The CDR3 consists of 15 residues. Germline V gene sequence: CDR1 SEHNR, CDR2 FQNEAQ (reference sequence). The CDR3 DNA is TGTGCCAGCAGCTTAGGGGACAGTGAAAGCACTGAAGCTTTCTTT. This encodes CASSLGDSESTEAFF. Full variable domain (missing parts from reference TRBV7-9 and TRBJ1-1): DTGVSQNPRHKITKRGQNVTFRCDPISEHNRLYWYRQTLGQGPEFLTYFQNEAQLEKSRLLSDRFSAERPKGSFSTLEIQRTEQGDSAMYLCASSLGDSESTEAFFGQGTRLTVV.

V gene TRBV4-3 combines with J gene TRBJ2-7; TRBD2 matches at 11 bases. The CDR3 totals 17 residues. V lost 4 bases and J lost 0; bases outside the gene matches: 8. In germline, CDR1 is LGHNA, CDR2 YSLEER. CDR3 residues: CASSRAVTSGSSYEQYF. CDR3 coding DNA: TGCGCCAGCAGCCGCGCCGTAACTAGCGGGAGCTCCTACGAGCAGTACTTC.

Only one count was recorded for this clone. V gene TRBV7-9 combines with J gene TRBJ1-5, with a tentative D call TRBD1 (6 bases). Per the germline V gene, CDR1 is SEHNR and CDR2 is FQNEAQ (reference sequence). Trimming cost V 3 bases and J 6 bases, with 9 bases left between them. The CDR3 has 13 amino acids. The CDR3 sequence: CASSLGGGQPQHF. CDR3 nucleotides: TGTGCCAGCAGCTTGGGAGGGGGTCAGCCCCAGCATTTT. Filled out from reference TRBV7-9 and TRBJ1-5, the complete variable domain reads DTGVSQNPRHKITKRGQNVTFRCDPISEHNRLYWYRQTLGQGPEFLTYFQNEAQLEKSRLLSDRFSAERPKGSFSTLEIQRTEQGDSAMYLCASSLGGGQPQHFGDGTRLSIL.

The V and J genes are TRBV4-3 and TRBJ2-3; D perhaps matches TRBD1 (5 bases). CDR1 is LGHNA, CDR2 YSLEER, per germline. The CDR3 totals 16 residues. Trimming cost V 0 bases and J 2 bases, with 12 bases left between them. Here the CDR3 DNA reads TGCGCCAGCAGCCAAGAGGCTAGGGGAATCACAGATACGCAGTATTTT. This translates into CASSQEARGITDTQYF.

There are a few counts of this clone. This sequence joins TRBV5-6 and TRBJ1-1, with D perhaps matching TRBD1 (5 bases). This CDR3 has 14 residues. Deletions cut 2 bases from V and 2 bases from J, with 10 bases between. Germline-derived CDR1 and CDR2 are SGHDT and YYEEEE. Here the CDR3 reads CASSFPTANTEAFF. CDR3 bases: TGTGCCAGCAGCTTTCCGACAGCAAACACTGAAGCTTTCTTT.

V usage is TRBV7-2 and J usage is TRBJ1-1, with 10 bases aligning to TRBD1. Germline CDR1 reads SGHTA; CDR2 reads FQGNSA. The CDR3 runs to 16 residues. Unmatched junction bases numbered 6, after V lost 1 base and J lost 4 bases. This CDR3 reads CASSLVTGQGPTEAFF. CDR3 nucleotide sequence: TGTGCCAGCAGCTTAGTAACGGGACAGGGGCCCACTGAAGCTTTCTTT.

The chain has TRBV6-4 and TRBJ1-1, with D possibly being TRBD1 (6 bases). The CDR3 sequence is 13 residues long. The germline V and J ends were trimmed by 7 bases and 5 bases, with 14 bases remaining between them. Germline CDR1 reads MRHNA; CDR2 reads SNTAGT. CDR3 bases: TGTGCCAGCAAGGGGGAGTGGGGGACTGAAGCTTTCTTT. Translating gives CASKGEWGTEAFF.

This chain uses TRBV5-1 with TRBJ2-3; 11 bases map to TRBD2. CDR1 is SGHRS and CDR2 is YFSETQ in the germline V gene. The CDR3 is 17 amino acids. The junction had 8 bases not matched to a gene; V was cut back by 5 bases and J by 0 bases. As DNA, the CDR3 is TGCGCCAGCAGAGGTGCTAGCGGGGGGATCAGCACAGATACGCAGTATTTT. Encoded protein: CASRGASGGISTDTQYF.

The genes are TRBV6-6 and TRBJ2-1; weak D call: TRBD1 (6 bases). Trimming removed 6 bases at V and 2 bases at J, with 14 bases between. Germline assignment: CDR1 MNHNY and CDR2 SVGAGI (reference sequence). The CDR3 has 15 amino acids. Written as DNA, the CDR3 is TGTGCCAGCAGGTCAGGGGTGTCGACCTACAATGAGCAGTTCTTC. It codes for CASRSGVSTYNEQFF.